The entry below gives a single T cell receptor beta chain sequence along with its context. With 2 bases removed from V and 4 bases from J, the gap between germline ends came to 12 bases. The CDR3 runs to 15 residues. Germline V gene lookup returns CDR1 ENHRY and CDR2 SYGVKD. Only in-frame clones appear in the TCRdb table, and some are missing; sequencing was by immunoSEQ multiplex PCR. The sample shows about 140,000 clones, 94% of them seen only once. The record originates from a study of control samples from healthy donors and cancer patients. The TCR originated in a man aged 35 to 55 in good health. The chain combines TRBV10-3 with TRBJ1-5; no firm D call. The sequencing sample was made of blood. The chain's CDR3 is CAISERRHTNQPQHF. The CDR3 DNA reads as TGTGCCATCAGTGAGAGAAGACACACTAATCAGCCCCAGCATTTT.